This T cell receptor beta chain was observed in a study of T cell changes during pregnancy in multiple sclerosis. Sequenced by immunoSEQ multiplex PCR; TCRdb stores in-frame clones only, minus some. Here the sample spans roughly 74,000 clones, less than 90% being singletons. J lost 8 bases, V lost 1 base, and 18 bases had no gene match. The length of the CDR3 is 19 residues. Germline CDR1 SGHDN, CDR2 FVKESK. This receptor was identified in a female donor with multiple sclerosis, enrolled in a pregnancy study. The material sequenced was peripheral blood, taken before pregnancy. The chain couples TRBV14 to TRBJ2-2, with TRBD1 matching 8 bases. The CDR3 DNA is TGTGCCAGCAGCCAAGTTAAAGTTCGGGACAGGATGTTATCGGGGGAGCTGTTTTTT. Its translation: CASSQVKVRDRMLSGELFF.